This paragraph covers one T cell receptor (beta chain) sequence. The data stem from a study of Graves' ophthalmopathy and Graves' hyperthyroidism. Germline V gene sequence: CDR1 SQVTM, CDR2 ANQGSEA. This CDR3 spans 12 amino acids. Trimming took 3 bases from V and 10 from J; bases not matched to a gene: 6. Excluded were patients with other autoimmune diseases, uncontrolled infections, pregnancy or lactation. RNA transcripts provided the template for amplifying TCR beta CDR3 regions. First-round RT-PCR with HTBI primers preceded a second-round multiplex PCR. TCRdb passed the multiplex PCR reads through MiXCR, listing each CDR3 protein once. The sample includes about 700,000 distinct CDR3 sequences, 35% to 45% of them seen just once.

This chain links TRBV29-1 with TRBJ1-1, with 9 bases matching TRBD1. The sequenced sample was peripheral blood. The sequence was collected from an adult man with Graves' ophthalmopathy. Here the CDR3 reads CSVDYRGRGAFF. The CDR3 DNA reads TGCAGCGTTGACTACAGGGGGCGAGGAGCTTTCTTT.